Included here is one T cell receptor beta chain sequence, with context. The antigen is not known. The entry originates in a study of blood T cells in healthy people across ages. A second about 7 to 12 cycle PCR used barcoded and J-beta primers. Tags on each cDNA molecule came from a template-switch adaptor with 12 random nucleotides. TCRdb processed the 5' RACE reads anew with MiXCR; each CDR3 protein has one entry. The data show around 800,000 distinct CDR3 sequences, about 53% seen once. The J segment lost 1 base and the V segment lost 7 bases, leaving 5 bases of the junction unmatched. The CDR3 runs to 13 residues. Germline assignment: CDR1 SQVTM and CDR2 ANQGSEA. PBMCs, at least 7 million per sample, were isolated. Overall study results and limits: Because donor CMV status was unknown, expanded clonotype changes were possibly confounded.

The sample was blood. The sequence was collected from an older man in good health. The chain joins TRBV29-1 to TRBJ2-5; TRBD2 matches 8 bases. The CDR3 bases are TGCAGCGCCGGGACTAGTGGCCAAGAGACCCAGTACTTC. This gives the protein CSAGTSGQETQYF. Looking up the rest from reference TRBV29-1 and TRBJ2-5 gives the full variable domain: SAVISQKPSRDICQRGTSLTIQCQVDSQVTMMFWYRQQPGQSLTLIATANQGSEATYESGFVIDKFPISRPNLTFSTLTVSNMSPEDSSIYLCSAGTSGQETQYFGPGTRLLVL.